This T cell receptor (beta chain) was identified in a study of cytomegalovirus exposure and HLA in healthy donors. Study-wide results and limits: An analysis that was carried out later associated some 17,000 TCR beta sequences with HLA alleles at 0.05 false discovery rate. Information on immune exposure was restricted to one variable (CMV serostatus). When a later analysis compared HLA-associated TCR beta chains with equally common others, the HLA-associated chains turned out to be more clonally expanded and to have lower generation probabilities.

In its sample, this clone was seen once. Its specificity is not known. Both 60 Vbeta primers and 13 Jbeta primers went into the PCR. Profiled with immunoSEQ multiplex PCR; TCRdb holds only in-frame clones, not every one. The table includes roughly 130,000 clones, roughly 70% detected once. This sequence was found in a woman aged 40 to 50 in good health and CMV-seropositive. Material: PBMCs.

CDR3 sequence reads: CASSRASGRFTDTQYF. The CDR3 DNA follows: TGTGCCAGTAGTCGGGCTAGCGGGAGGTTCACAGATACGCAGTATTTT. V and J are TRBV19 and TRBJ2-3, with 11 bases aligning to TRBD2. Looked up from germline, CDR1 is LNHDA and CDR2 is SQIVND (reference sequence). Trimming at V came to 5 bases and at J to 2 bases, leaving 6 bases not matched to a gene. This CDR3 spans 16 amino acids. Full variable domain (remainder filled in from reference TRBV19 and TRBJ2-3): DGGITQSPKYLFRKEGQNVTLSCEQNLNHDAMYWYRQDPGQGLRLIYYSQIVNDFQKGDIAEGYSVSREKKESFPLTVTSAQKNPTAFYLCASSRASGRFTDTQYFGPGTRLTVL.